A single sample gave rise to the 5 T cell receptor beta chains below, sequenced in a study of CD8+CD57+ T cells in acquired aplastic anemia. Sequencing involved patients with CD8+CD57+ cell expansion previously shown by flow cytometry. Genomic DNA, the template, was used for profiling of the TCR beta VDJ and CDR3. TCRdb processed the reads anew with MiXCR; each CDR3 protein has one entry. The sample includes 50,000 or so distinct CDR3 sequences, roughly three fifths of them seen just once. Sequencing input: sorted CD4+, CD8+, or CD8+CD57+ T cells (not recorded which) from PBMCs. The receptors shown here come from a human donor with aplastic anemia.

This clonotype came up many times. The chain has TRBV4-1 and TRBJ1-1, with D perhaps TRBD1 (6 bases). Germline loops: CDR1 MGHRA, CDR2 YSYEKL. Trimming removed 0 bases at V and 6 bases at J, with 11 bases between. This CDR3 is built from 14 residues. CDR3 nucleotide sequence: TGCGCCAGCAGCCAAGACGAGGACAGTCCTGAAGCTTTCTTT. Its protein product is CASSQDEDSPEAFF.

The rearrangement uses TRBV29-1 and TRBJ1-2, with 11 bases fitting TRBD1. The junction had 5 bases not matched to a gene; V was cut back by 4 bases and J by 4 bases. From germline, CDR1 is SQVTM and CDR2 ANQGSEA. The CDR3 length is 14 residues. The CDR3 here is CSVAGTGGFYGYTF. In DNA form, the CDR3 reads TGCAGCGTTGCCGGGACAGGGGGGTTCTATGGCTACACCTTC.

Sample share makes this clonotype medium-sized. The chain recombines TRBV7-2 with TRBJ2-7; either TRBD1 or TRBD2 may fit D (5 bases each). The CDR3 contains 13 residues. V was trimmed by 1 base and J by 4 bases, leaving 8 bases between them. CDR1 is SGHTA, CDR2 FQGNSA, per germline. The CDR3 here is CASSLGREYEQYF. For the CDR3, the DNA is TGTGCCAGCAGCTTAGGCAGGGAGTACGAGCAGTACTTC.

The chain is built from TRBV19 and TRBJ2-7, with D possibly TRBD2 on 6 matching bases. Looked up from germline, CDR1 is LNHDA and CDR2 is SQIVND (reference sequence). V was shortened by 7 bases and J by 9 bases, with 28 bases between the two germline ends. The CDR3 consists of 16 residues. The CDR3 sequence: CASTAGTGPPWSVQYF. For the CDR3, the DNA is TGTGCCAGTACCGCGGGGACCGGGCCACCCTGGTCGGTGCAGTACTTC.

This clonotype was detected many times. V gene TRBV11-2 combines with J gene TRBJ2-1; D is ambiguous. Germline CDR1 SGHAT, CDR2 FQNNGV. The V end was cut by 5 bases, the J end by 8 bases, with 16 bases between. The CDR3 loop spans 14 amino acids. The CDR3 loop reads CASSGLTGPDEQFF. Written as DNA, the CDR3 is TGTGCCAGCAGCGGTCTCACTGGGCCGGATGAGCAGTTCTTC.